Included here is one TCR beta chain sequence, with context. Its specificity is not known. This CDR3 spans 13 amino acids. V was pared by 3 bases and J by 8 bases, with 13 bases between. Germline V gene sequence: CDR1 SEHNR, CDR2 FQNEAQ (reference sequence). Primers for the PCR totalled 60 Vbeta and 13 Jbeta. The data were produced by immunoSEQ multiplex PCR, yet TCRdb's version contains in-frame clones alone and is incomplete. The table lists some 180,000 clones, approximately 80% of them singletons. The data belong to a study of cytomegalovirus exposure and HLA in healthy donors. General study points: It has been reported that TCR beta sequences accurately predicted the HLA-A and HLA-B alleles of most subjects. Immune exposure data for these donors was limited to CMV serostatus.

The chain recombines TRBV7-9 with TRBJ1-2; D is perhaps TRBD1 (5 bases). This receptor was obtained from a girl aged 2-10 years in good health and CMV-seropositive. The material sequenced was PBMCs. The CDR3 region is CASSLGGSKGYTF. The CDR3 DNA is TGTGCCAGCAGCTTGGGGGGGTCAAAGGGCTACACCTTC.